The table lists the clone carrying this TCR beta chain with a few counts. Its antigen is currently unknown. The CDR3 goes on 3 residues after the read ends, and that part is filled in from the germline J gene. Donors gave 5 to 8 ml heparinized peripheral whole blood. These data are taken from a study of T cell clonality in common variable immunodeficiency. Method: immunoSEQ multiplex PCR; TCRdb's copy keeps in-frame clones and lacks some. This sample includes 30,000 to 40,000 clones with no singletons; its ten biggest clones take up approximately 9.8%. V lost 2 bases, J lost 7 bases, and 12 bases stayed unmatched. CDR3 length: 17 residues. Germline V gene sequence: CDR1 GTSNPN, CDR2 SVGIG (reference sequence). General study results and limits: CVID subjects shared fewer TCRbeta clones than healthy controls did. CVID subjects showed higher TCRbeta clonality than healthy controls.

The TCR originated in a person between 18 and 75 years old in good health. The source material was peripheral blood mononuclear cells. The genes are TRBV30 and TRBJ2-1; 12 bases fit TRBD2. The sequenced part of the CDR3 DNA is TGTGCCTGGAGTCCCACACTGGGACTAGCGGGCCGAAATGAG. Translating gives CAWSPTLGLAGRNE. The full CDR3 is CAWSPTLGLAGRNEQFF.